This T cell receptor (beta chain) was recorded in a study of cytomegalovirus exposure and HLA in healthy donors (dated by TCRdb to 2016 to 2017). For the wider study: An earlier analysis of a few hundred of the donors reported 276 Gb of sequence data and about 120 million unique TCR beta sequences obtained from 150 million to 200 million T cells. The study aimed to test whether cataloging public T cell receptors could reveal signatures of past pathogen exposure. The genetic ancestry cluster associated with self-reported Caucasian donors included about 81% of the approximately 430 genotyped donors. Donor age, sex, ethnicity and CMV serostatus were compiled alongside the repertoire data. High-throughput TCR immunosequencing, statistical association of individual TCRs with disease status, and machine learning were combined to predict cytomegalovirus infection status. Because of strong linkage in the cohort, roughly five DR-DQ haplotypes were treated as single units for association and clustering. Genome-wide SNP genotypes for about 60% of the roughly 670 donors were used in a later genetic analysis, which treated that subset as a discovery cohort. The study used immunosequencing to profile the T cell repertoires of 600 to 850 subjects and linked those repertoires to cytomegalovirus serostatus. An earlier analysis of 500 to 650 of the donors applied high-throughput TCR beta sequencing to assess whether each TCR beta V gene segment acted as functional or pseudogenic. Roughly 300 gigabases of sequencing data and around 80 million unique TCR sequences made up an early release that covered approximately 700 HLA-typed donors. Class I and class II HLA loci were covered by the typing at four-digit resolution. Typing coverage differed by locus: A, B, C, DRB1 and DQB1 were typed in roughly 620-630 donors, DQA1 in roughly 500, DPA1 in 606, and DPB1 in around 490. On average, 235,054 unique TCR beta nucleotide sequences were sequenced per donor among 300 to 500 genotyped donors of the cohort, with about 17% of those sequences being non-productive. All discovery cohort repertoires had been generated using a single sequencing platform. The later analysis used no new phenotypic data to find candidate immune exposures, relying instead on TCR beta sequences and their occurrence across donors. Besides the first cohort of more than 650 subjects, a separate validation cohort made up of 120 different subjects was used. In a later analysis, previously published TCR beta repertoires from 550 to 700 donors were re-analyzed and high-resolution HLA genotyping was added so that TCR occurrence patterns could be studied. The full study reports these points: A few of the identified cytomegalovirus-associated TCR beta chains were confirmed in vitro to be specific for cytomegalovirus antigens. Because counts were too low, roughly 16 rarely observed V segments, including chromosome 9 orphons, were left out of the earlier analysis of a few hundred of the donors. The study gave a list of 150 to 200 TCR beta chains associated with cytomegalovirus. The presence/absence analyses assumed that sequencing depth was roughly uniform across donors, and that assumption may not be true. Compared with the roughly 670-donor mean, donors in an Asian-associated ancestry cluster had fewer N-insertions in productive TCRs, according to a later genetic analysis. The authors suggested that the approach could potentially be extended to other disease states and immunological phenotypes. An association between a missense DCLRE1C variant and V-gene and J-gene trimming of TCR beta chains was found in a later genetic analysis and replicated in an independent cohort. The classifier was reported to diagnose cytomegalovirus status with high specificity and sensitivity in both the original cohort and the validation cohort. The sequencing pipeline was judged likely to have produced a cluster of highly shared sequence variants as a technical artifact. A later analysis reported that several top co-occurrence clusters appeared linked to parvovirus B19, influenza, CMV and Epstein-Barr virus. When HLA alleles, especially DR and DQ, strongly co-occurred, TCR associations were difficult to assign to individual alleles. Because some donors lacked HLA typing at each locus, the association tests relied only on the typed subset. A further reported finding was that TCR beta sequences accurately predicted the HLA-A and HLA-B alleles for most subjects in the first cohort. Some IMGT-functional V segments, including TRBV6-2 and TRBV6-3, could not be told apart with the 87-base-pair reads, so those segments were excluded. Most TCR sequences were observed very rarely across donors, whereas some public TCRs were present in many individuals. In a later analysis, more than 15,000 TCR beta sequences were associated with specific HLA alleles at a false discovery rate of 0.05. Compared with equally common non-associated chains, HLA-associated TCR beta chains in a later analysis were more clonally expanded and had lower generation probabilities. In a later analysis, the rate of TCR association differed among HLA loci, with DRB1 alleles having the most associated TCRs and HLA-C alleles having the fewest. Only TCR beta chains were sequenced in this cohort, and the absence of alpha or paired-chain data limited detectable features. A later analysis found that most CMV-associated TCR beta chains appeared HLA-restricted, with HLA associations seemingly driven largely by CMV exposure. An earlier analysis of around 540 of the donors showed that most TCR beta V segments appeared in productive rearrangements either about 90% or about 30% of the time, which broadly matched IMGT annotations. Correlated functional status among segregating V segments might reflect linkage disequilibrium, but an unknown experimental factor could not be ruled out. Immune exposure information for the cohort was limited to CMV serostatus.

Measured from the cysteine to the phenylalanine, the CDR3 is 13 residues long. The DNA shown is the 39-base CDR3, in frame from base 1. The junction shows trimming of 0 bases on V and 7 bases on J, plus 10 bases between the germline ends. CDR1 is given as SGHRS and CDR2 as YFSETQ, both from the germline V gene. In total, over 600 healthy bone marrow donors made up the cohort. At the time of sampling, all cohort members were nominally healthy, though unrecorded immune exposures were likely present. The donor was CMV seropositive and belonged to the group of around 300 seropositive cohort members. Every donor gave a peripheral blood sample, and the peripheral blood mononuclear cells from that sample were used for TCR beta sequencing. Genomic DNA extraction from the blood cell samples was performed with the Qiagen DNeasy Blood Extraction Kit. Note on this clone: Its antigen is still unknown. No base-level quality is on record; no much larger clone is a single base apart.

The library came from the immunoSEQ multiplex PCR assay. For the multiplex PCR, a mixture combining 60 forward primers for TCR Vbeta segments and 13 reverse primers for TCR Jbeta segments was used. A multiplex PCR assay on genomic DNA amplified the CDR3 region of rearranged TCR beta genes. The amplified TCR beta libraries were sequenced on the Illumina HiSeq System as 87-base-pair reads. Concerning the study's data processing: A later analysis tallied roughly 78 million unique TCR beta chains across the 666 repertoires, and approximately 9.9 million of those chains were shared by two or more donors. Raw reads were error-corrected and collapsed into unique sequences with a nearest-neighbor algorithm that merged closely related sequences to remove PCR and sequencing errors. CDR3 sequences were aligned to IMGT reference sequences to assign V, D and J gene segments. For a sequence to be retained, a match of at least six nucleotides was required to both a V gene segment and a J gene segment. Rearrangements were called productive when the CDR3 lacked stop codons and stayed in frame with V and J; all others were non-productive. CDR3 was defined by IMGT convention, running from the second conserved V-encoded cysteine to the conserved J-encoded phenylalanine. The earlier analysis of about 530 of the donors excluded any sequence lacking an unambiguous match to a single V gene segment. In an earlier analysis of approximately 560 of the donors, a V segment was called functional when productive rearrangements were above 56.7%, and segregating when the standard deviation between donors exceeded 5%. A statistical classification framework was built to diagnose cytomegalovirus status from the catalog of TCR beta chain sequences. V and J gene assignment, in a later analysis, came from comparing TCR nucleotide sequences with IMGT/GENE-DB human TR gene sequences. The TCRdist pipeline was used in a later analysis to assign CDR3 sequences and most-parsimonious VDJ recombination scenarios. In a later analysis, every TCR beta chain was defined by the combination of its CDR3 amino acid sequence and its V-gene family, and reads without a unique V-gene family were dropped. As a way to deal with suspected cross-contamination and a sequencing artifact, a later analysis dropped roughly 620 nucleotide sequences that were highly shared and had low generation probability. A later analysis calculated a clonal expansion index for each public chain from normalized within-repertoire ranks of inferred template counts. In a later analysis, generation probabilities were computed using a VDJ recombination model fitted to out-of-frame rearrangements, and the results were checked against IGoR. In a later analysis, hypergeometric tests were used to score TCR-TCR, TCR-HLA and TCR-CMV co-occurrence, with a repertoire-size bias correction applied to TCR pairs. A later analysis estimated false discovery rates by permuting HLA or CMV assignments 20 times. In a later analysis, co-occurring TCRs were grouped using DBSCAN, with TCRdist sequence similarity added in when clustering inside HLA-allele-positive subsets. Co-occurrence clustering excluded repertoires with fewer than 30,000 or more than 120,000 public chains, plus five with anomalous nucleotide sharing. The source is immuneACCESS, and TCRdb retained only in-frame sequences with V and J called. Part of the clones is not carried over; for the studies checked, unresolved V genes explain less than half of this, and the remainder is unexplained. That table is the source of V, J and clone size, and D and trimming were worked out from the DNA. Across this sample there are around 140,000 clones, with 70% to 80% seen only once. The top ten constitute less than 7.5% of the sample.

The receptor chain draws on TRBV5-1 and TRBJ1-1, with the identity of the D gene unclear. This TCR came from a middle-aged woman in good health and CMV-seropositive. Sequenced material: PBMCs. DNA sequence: TGCGCCAGCAGCTTGGGCCCGGGTAATGAAGCTTTCTTT. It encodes CASSLGPGNEAFF.